The 32 T cell receptor beta chains in this list originate from one sample, sequenced in a study of cytomegalovirus exposure and HLA in healthy donors. Primers for the PCR totalled 60 Vbeta and 13 Jbeta. The method was immunoSEQ multiplex PCR; TCRdb's version includes in-frame clones alone and lacks a portion of them. This sample carries about 120,000 clones, around 81% of them seen once, and the ten largest clones take 3% to 5%. The sequencing input was PBMCs. These TCRs come from a woman in her twenties or thirties in good health and CMV-seronegative.

The chain has TRBV19 and TRBJ2-1; D uncertain. Germline assignment: CDR1 LNHDA and CDR2 SQIVND (reference sequence). Trimming removed 1 base at V and 0 bases at J, with 16 bases between. CDR3 size: 18 residues. The DNA for the CDR3 is TGTGCCAGTAGTATAGCCCCCCCTGGCGGCAGCTCCTACAATGAGCAGTTCTTC. Translated: CASSIAPPGGSSYNEQFF.

The V and J genes are TRBV27 and TRBJ2-7; 9 positions agree with TRBD1. The CDR3 extends over 15 amino acids. Germline V CDR1 and CDR2: MNHEY, SMNVEV (reference sequence). The trim removed 6 bases at V and 3 bases at J, leaving 9 bases unmatched. The CDR3 sequence: CASSSPGQGVYEQYF. Here the CDR3 DNA reads TGTGCCAGCAGCTCTCCGGGACAGGGAGTCTACGAGCAGTACTTC.

The chain carries TRBV6-6 and TRBJ1-5; D gene unclear. The germline gives CDR1 MNHNY, CDR2 SVGAGI (reference sequence). Trimming took 6 bases from V and 0 from J, leaving 6 bases between them. This CDR3 spans 13 amino acids. In nucleotides, the CDR3 is TGTGCCAGCAGCCCCTATAGCAATCAGCCCCAGCATTTT. It translates to CASSPYSNQPQHF.

The V gene is TRBV25-1, the J gene TRBJ1-4, with D perhaps TRBD1 (6 bases). This CDR3 comprises 16 residues. The germline gives CDR1 MGHDK, CDR2 SYGVNS. V shed 3 bases and J shed 4 bases, with 15 bases lying between them. The chain's CDR3 is CASSDALGAYNEKLFF. The CDR3 coding sequence is TGTGCCAGCAGTGATGCCTTGGGGGCATATAATGAAAAACTGTTTTTT.

The gene calls are TRBV6-1 and TRBJ2-7, with TRBD1 as a possible D gene (5 bases). Trimming took off 3 bases at V and 0 bases at J, with 12 bases between the two ends. This CDR3 contains 15 residues. Germline V gene data show CDR1 as MNHNS and CDR2 as SASEGT. The CDR3 here is CASSDRRQNSYEQYF. CDR3 DNA: TGTGCCAGCAGTGATAGGAGACAGAACTCCTACGAGCAGTACTTC.

This clone was counted between two and nine times. V is TRBV7-9 and J is TRBJ2-1; D is uncertain. This CDR3 has 13 residues. Germline CDR1 reads SEHNR; CDR2 reads FQNEAQ (reference sequence). Between the trimmed V and J ends, which lost 4 bases and 5 bases, there was a span of 9 bases. The CDR3 nucleotides are TGTGCCAGCAGCTCCCTGAGCCACAATGAGCAGTTCTTC. As protein: CASSSLSHNEQFF.

The chain has TRBV7-2 and TRBJ2-7; tentative D call: TRBD1 (8 bases). There are 15 residues in the CDR3. Germline loops: CDR1 SGHTA, CDR2 FQGNSA. Trimming took 1 base from V and 3 from J, leaving 13 bases between them. The DNA of the CDR3 is TGTGCCAGCAGCTTAGACAGGGGGGGAATCTACGAGCAGTACTTC. Translated, it gives CASSLDRGGIYEQYF.

This rearrangement joins TRBV28 to TRBJ2-3; a possible D gene is TRBD2 (5 bases). Germline CDR1 and CDR2: MDHEN and SYDVKM. The CDR3 spans 12 residues. V was cut by 3 bases and J by 6 bases, with 7 bases left in between. CDR3 nucleotides: TGTGCCAGCAGTTTCAGAGGGGATACGCAGTATTTT. This sequence encodes CASSFRGDTQYF.

The gene calls are TRBV5-6 and TRBJ2-1; D is possibly TRBD1 (6 bases). Trimming removed 4 bases at V and 8 bases at J, with 19 bases between. Germline CDR1 is SGHDT and CDR2 is YYEEEE. CDR3 length equals 15 residues. The CDR3 DNA is TGTGCCAGCAGCCCGACAGGTGTGTACACCTATGAGCAGTTCTTC. This translates into CASSPTGVYTYEQFF.

The chain uses TRBV5-1 and TRBJ2-5, with 7 bases lining up with TRBD1. The CDR3 extends over 13 amino acids. J was trimmed by 2 bases and V by 4 bases; bases with no gene match: 2. CDR1 SGHRS and CDR2 YFSETQ come from the germline V gene. The CDR3 nucleotides are TGCGCCAGCAGCGGGACAGATCAAGAGACCCAGTACTTC. It translates to CASSGTDQETQYF.

The chain couples TRBV18 to TRBJ2-7; 7 bases agree with TRBD2. CDR3 length: 18 residues. J was trimmed by 0 bases and V by 4 bases; bases with no gene match: 15. Germline CDR1 is KGHSH and CDR2 is LQKENI. The CDR3 coding sequence is TGTGCCAGCTCACTTCAGCCTCTCGGGACTATCGACTCCTACGAGCAGTACTTC. Translated, it gives CASSLQPLGTIDSYEQYF.

This rearrangement joins TRBV18 to TRBJ2-7; 11 bases map to TRBD2. The ends lost 4 bases at V and 3 bases at J; junction bases unmatched: 5. Germline CDR1 and CDR2: KGHSH and LQKENI. CDR3 length equals 15 residues. The CDR3 DNA sequence: TGTGCCAGCTCACTCCCCGGGACTAGCGGCTACGAGCAGTACTTC. Translating gives CASSLPGTSGYEQYF.

The sample holds one count of this clone. CDR3 nucleotides: TGTGCCAGCAGTACGGGGAGTGCAGCTTTCTTT. Its translation is CASSTGSAAFF. This sequence joins TRBV27 and TRBJ1-1, with D unclear. Germline assignment: CDR1 MNHEY and CDR2 SMNVEV (reference sequence). This CDR3 spans 11 amino acids. V was clipped by 5 bases and J by 10 bases, with 11 bases between them.

This chain joins TRBV6-5 and TRBJ2-5; TRBD1 aligns across 7 bases. The V and J ends lost 1 base and 4 bases, in that order; junction bases with no gene match: 9. The CDR3 is 16 residues long. Germline V lookup: CDR1 MNHEY, CDR2 SVGAGI. The CDR3 nucleotides read TGTGCCAGCAGTTACTTACACCGGGACAGTGGAGAGACCCAGTACTTC. It codes for CASSYLHRDSGETQYF.

The rearrangement joins TRBV10-2 to TRBJ2-5, with 7 bases matching TRBD2. The closer fit of TRBJ2-7 to the DNA end suggests the J call may be wrong. The CDR3 has 15 residues. Germline-derived CDR1 and CDR2 are WSHSY and SAAADI. The CDR3 nucleotides are TGCGCCAGCAGTGAGTCCGGGCGGGGGACCTACGAGCAGTACTTC. Its translation: CASSESGRGTYEQYF.

The rearrangement uses TRBV11-2 and TRBJ1-1, with 7 nucleotides matching TRBD1. Germline values: CDR1 SGHAT, CDR2 FQNNGV. V trimming: 1 base; J trimming: 8 bases; junction bases outside the gene matches: 7. The CDR3 is made up of 14 amino acids. As DNA, the CDR3 is TGTGCCAGCAGCTTAGCTTACGACAGGGCCGAAGCTTTCTTT. This encodes CASSLAYDRAEAFF.

The gene calls are TRBV7-2 and TRBJ1-3; TRBD1 might be the D (6 bases). CDR1 and CDR2 from the germline V gene are SGHTA and FQGNSA. Trimming pared 0 bases from V and 0 bases from J, leaving 6 bases between. The CDR3 is 15 amino acids. The CDR3 sequence: CASSLAGASGNTIYF. The CDR3 DNA reads TGTGCCAGCAGCTTAGCGGGGGCCTCTGGAAACACCATATATTTT.

This clone has a handful of counts. The chain has TRBV27 and TRBJ2-1; TRBD1 agrees at 9 bases. CDR3 length: 14 amino acids. Germline V gene sequence: CDR1 MNHEY, CDR2 SMNVEV (reference sequence). The V gene end was trimmed by 2 bases and the J gene end by 5 bases; junction bases not matched to a gene: 1. The CDR3 bases are TGTGCCAGCAGTTTAAGGACAGGGGACAATGAGCAGTTCTTC. Amino acids: CASSLRTGDNEQFF.

The chain employs TRBV19 and TRBJ1-1; TRBD1 aligns across 12 bases. The CDR3 length is 16 residues. V was clipped by 6 bases and J by 4 bases; unmatched bases: 9. Germline CDR1 is LNHDA and CDR2 is SQIVND (reference sequence). The CDR3 reads CASSRDRGLGSTEAFF. CDR3 DNA: TGTGCCAGTAGCCGGGACAGGGGGCTTGGGAGCACTGAAGCTTTCTTT.

This chain joins TRBV19 and TRBJ2-1, with TRBD2 matching over 13 bases. V shed 11 bases, J shed 7 bases, and the junction held 5 bases outside the gene matches. CDR1 and CDR2 from the germline V gene are LNHDA and SQIVND (reference sequence). The CDR3 spans 13 residues. The CDR3 region has the DNA TGTGCCGGGACGGGACTAGCGGGGAATGAGCAGTTCTTC. As protein: CAGTGLAGNEQFF.

The J gene is TRBJ2-7, the V gene TRBV27; the D gene is possibly TRBD1 (6 bases). This CDR3 is 14 amino acids long. Germline CDR1 and CDR2: MNHEY and SMNVEV (reference sequence). The germline V and J ends were trimmed by 4 bases and 0 bases, with 10 bases remaining between them. CDR3 sequence: CASSSEQGSYEQYF. CDR3 DNA: TGTGCCAGCAGTTCCGAACAGGGCTCCTACGAGCAGTACTTC.

This clone was counted between two and nine times. The chain links TRBV28 to TRBJ1-5; a weak D match, TRBD1 (5 bases). CDR1 and CDR2 from the germline V gene are MDHEN and SYDVKM. Trimming cost V 5 bases and J 1 base, with 18 bases left between them. This CDR3 has 17 amino acids. The CDR3 sequence is CASSRPDRPVSNQPQHF. The DNA for the CDR3 is TGTGCCAGCAGTCGCCCTGACAGACCCGTGAGCAATCAGCCCCAGCATTTT.

This clone appeared once. An end of the junction does not agree with germline; a read error may underlie this. This chain connects TRBV10-2 to TRBJ1-5, with 7 bases lining up with TRBD1. The germline V gene has CDR1 WSHSY and CDR2 SAAADI. This CDR3 has 14 residues. The CDR3 loop is CASREGALNQSQHF. The DNA of the CDR3 is TGCGCCAGCAGGGAGGGGGCCCTAAATCAGTCCCAGCATTTT.

This chain links TRBV19 with TRBJ2-1; 9 nucleotides agree with TRBD2. The CDR3 consists of 15 residues. V was clipped by 5 bases and J by 8 bases; unmatched bases: 10. Germline V gene lookup returns CDR1 LNHDA and CDR2 SQIVND (reference sequence). The CDR3 loop is CASSEWGGLADEQFF. CDR3 nucleotide sequence: TGTGCCAGTAGTGAGTGGGGGGGACTAGCAGATGAGCAGTTCTTC.

The V call is TRBV18, the J call TRBJ2-1; 7 bases are a match to TRBD1. From germline, CDR1 is KGHSH and CDR2 LQKENI. The CDR3 loop spans 15 amino acids. Losses at the gene ends were 3 bases for V and 7 bases for J; bases not matched to a gene: 9. The CDR3 bases are TGTGCCAGCTCACCCATACAGGGGAGTGGTAATGAGCAGTTCTTC. This encodes CASSPIQGSGNEQFF. Full variable domain (remainder filled in from reference TRBV18 and TRBJ2-1): NAGVMQNPRHLVRRRGQEARLRCSPMKGHSHVYWYRQLPEEGLKFMVYLQKENIIDESGMPKERFSAEFPKEGPSILRIQQVVRGDSAAYFCASSPIQGSGNEQFFGPGTRLTVL.

J is TRBJ1-2 and V is TRBV6-6; D gene unclear. Germline values: CDR1 MNHNY, CDR2 SVGAGI (reference sequence). The CDR3 has 11 residues. V shed 5 bases and J shed 7 bases, with 8 bases lying between them. The CDR3 nucleotides are TGTGCCAGCAGTCCGACACCTGGCTACACCTTC. Its translation: CASSPTPGYTF.

The V gene is TRBV5-1, the J gene TRBJ1-4; 8 bases are shared with TRBD1. After removal of 4 bases from V and 3 bases from J, the junction contained 8 bases not matched to a gene. Germline CDR1 reads SGHRS; CDR2 reads YFSETQ. The length of the CDR3 is 16 residues. This chain's CDR3 is CASSIGQGVSNEKLFF. CDR3 coding DNA: TGCGCCAGCAGCATCGGACAGGGCGTATCTAATGAAAAACTGTTTTTT.

This sequence joins TRBV2 and TRBJ1-2; D is perhaps TRBD1 (6 bases). The CDR3 consists of 13 residues. The V end was cut by 1 base, the J end by 8 bases, with 11 bases between. Per the germline V gene, CDR1 is SNHLY and CDR2 is FYNNEI. This CDR3 reads CASSEDRVMGYTF. In nucleotides, the CDR3 is TGTGCCAGCAGTGAAGACAGGGTTATGGGCTACACCTTC.

This chain links TRBV6-1 with TRBJ1-6; TRBD1 matches at 9 bases. Germline CDR1 MNHNS, CDR2 SASEGT. The CDR3 length is 16 residues. Unmatched junction bases numbered 6, after V lost 2 bases and J lost 7 bases. The chain's CDR3 is CASSEQPGTGNSPLHF. As DNA, the CDR3 is TGTGCCAGCAGTGAACAACCCGGGACAGGGAATTCACCCCTCCACTTT.

The chain recombines TRBV19 with TRBJ2-5; 11 nucleotides line up with TRBD1. Germline V gives CDR1 LNHDA, CDR2 SQIVND (reference sequence). Germline trimming cut 6 bases from V and 1 base from J; bases unmatched to any gene: 4. The CDR3 runs to 15 residues. CDR3 sequence (DNA): TGTGCCAGTAGCACCGGGACAGGGGGCCAAGAGACCCAGTACTTC. This encodes CASSTGTGGQETQYF.

The chain combines TRBV5-1 with TRBJ2-5; D gene unclear. Near its end, the DNA agrees better with TRBJ2-7, so the J call may be wrong. CDR1 is SGHRS, CDR2 YFSETQ, per germline. The CDR3 totals 14 residues. The CDR3 protein is CASSLPDGYYEQYF. The CDR3 DNA reads as TGCGCCAGCAGCTTACCCGACGGATACTACGAGCAGTACTTC.

V usage is TRBV10-3 and J usage is TRBJ2-1; D remains ambiguous. Germline CDR1 and CDR2: ENHRY and SYGVKD. The CDR3 extends over 16 amino acids. Trimming took off 4 bases at V and 0 bases at J, with 13 bases between the two ends. The CDR3 sequence is CAISAYLRNSYNEQFF. CDR3 bases: TGTGCCATCAGTGCTTACCTCAGGAACTCCTACAATGAGCAGTTCTTC.